Described below is a single T cell receptor (beta chain) sequence and its context. Its antigen is not known. This CDR3 has 14 amino acids. With 0 bases removed from V and 0 bases from J, the gap between germline ends came to 3 bases. CDR1 and CDR2 (germline): MNHEY, SVGAGI. These data come from a study of cytomegalovirus exposure and HLA in healthy donors. Primers included in the PCR were 60 Vbeta and 13 Jbeta primers. Produced via immunoSEQ multiplex PCR; TCRdb's table is partial and in-frame only. The sample lists 150,000 to 200,000 clones, 65% to 90% seen once, with approximately 2.2% in the top ten. Study results and limitations: Sequencing had likely introduced a cluster of highly shared sequence variants as an artifact. Later on, an analysis tied approximately 17,000 TCR beta sequences to HLA alleles at 0.05 false discovery rate. A later analysis reportedly found fewer N-insertions in an Asian-associated ancestry cluster than the roughly 670-donor mean.

Input material: PBMCs. This TCR was recovered from a woman aged 45-65 years in good health and CMV-seronegative. This chain links TRBV6-5 with TRBJ1-5; no firm D call. The CDR3 region has the DNA TGTGCCAGCAGTTACTCTTATAGCAATCAGCCCCAGCATTTT. As protein: CASSYSYSNQPQHF.